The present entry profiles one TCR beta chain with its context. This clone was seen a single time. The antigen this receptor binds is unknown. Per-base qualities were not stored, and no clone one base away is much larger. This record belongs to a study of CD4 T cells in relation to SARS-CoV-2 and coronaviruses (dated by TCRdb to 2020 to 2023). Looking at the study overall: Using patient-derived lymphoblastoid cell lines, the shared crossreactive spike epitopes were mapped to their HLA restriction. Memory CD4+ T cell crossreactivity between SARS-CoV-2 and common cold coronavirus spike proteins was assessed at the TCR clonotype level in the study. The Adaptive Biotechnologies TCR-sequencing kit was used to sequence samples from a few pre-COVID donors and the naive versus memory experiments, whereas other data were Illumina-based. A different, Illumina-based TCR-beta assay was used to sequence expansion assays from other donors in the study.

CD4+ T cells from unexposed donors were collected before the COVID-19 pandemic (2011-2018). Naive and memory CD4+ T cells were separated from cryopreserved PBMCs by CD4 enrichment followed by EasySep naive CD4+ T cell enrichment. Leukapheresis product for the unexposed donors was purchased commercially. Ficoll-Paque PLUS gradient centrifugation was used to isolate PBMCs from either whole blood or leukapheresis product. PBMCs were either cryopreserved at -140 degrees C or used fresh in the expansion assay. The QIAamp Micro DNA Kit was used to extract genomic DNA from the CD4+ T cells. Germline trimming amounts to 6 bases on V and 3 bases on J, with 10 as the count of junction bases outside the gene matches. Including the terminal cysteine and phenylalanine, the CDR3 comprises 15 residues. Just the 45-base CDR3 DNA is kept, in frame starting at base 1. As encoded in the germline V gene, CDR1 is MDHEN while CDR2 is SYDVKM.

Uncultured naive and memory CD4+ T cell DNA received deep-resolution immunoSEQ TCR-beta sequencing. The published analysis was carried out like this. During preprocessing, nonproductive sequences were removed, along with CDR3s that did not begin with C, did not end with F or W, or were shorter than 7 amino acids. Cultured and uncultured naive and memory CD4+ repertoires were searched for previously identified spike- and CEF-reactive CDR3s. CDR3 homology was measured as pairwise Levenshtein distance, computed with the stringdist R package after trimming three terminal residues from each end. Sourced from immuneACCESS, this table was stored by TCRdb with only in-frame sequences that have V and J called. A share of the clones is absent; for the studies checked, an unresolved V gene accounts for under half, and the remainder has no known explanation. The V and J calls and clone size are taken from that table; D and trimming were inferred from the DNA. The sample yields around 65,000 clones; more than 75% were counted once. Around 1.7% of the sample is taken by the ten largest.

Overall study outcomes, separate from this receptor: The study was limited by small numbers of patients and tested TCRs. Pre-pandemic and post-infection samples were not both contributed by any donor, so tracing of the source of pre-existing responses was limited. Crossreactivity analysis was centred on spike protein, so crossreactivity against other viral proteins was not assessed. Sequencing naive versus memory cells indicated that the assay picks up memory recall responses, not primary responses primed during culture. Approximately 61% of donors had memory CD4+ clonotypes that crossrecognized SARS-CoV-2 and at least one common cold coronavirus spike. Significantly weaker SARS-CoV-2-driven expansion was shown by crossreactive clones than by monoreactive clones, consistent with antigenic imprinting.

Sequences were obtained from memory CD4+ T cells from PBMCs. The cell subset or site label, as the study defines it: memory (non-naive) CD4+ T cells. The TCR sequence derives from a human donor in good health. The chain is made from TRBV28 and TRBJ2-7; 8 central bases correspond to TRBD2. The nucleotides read TGTGCCAGCAGACGTCGCACTAGCGGAAACTACGAGCAGTACTTC. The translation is CASRRRTSGNYEQYF.